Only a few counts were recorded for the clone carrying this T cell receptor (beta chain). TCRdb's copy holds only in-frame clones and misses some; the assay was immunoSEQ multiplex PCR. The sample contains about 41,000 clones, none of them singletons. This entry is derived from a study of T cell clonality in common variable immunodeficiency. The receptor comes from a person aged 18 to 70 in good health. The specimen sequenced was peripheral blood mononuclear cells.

The part of the CDR3 DNA that was read is TGTGCCAGTAGTCCGTGGCAGGCGAACATGAACACTGAA. Translating gives CASSPWQANMNTE. The whole CDR3 sequence is CASSPWQANMNTEAFF. V and J are TRBV19 and TRBJ1-1; no reliable D call. The missing CDR3 end, 3 residues past where the read stops, is filled in from the germline J gene. CDR1 is LNHDA and CDR2 is SQIVND in the germline V gene (reference sequence). The length of the CDR3 is 16 residues. The V end lost 5 bases, the J end lost 0 bases, and 16 bases lay between the germline ends.